One and the same sample provided the 27 T cell receptor beta chains below, sequenced in a study of graft-versus-host responses after intestinal transplantation. Only in-frame clones appear in the TCRdb table, and some are missing; sequencing was by immunoSEQ multiplex PCR. The repertoire holds approximately 80,000 clones, with approximately 88% as singletons. These receptors' antigens are unknown. The specimen comprised unstimulated CD4+ T cells sorted from spleen or lymph node cells, sampled before intestinal transplant. These TCRs come from a human donor who received an intestinal transplant.

V gene TRBV30 combines with J gene TRBJ2-7; D perhaps matches TRBD1 (6 bases). CDR1 is GTSNPN, CDR2 SVGIG, per germline (reference sequence). CDR3 length: 15 residues. The V gene lost 6 bases and the J gene lost 2 bases, with 20 bases spanning the gap. The CDR3 DNA is TGTGCCTGTACTAAGACAGGAAGATCCCCCTACGAGCAGTACTTC. It codes for CACTKTGRSPYEQYF.

V usage is TRBV27 and J usage is TRBJ2-1; TRBD2 agrees at 7 bases. V gave up 2 bases and J gave up 6 bases; unmatched junction bases: 13. CDR3 length equals 17 residues. Germline-derived CDR1 and CDR2 are MNHEY and SMNVEV (reference sequence). Here the CDR3 DNA reads TGTGCCAGCAGTTTACGAGGGAGGGCCGGAAGGGCCAATGAGCAGTTCTTC. It specifies CASSLRGRAGRANEQFF.

The chain uses TRBV6-5 and TRBJ1-6, with D perhaps matching TRBD1 (6 bases). Trimming removed 0 bases at V and 7 bases at J, with 7 bases between. This CDR3 has 14 residues. Germline lookup yields CDR1 MNHEY and CDR2 SVGAGI. CDR3 nucleotides: TGTGCCAGCAGTTACTCCCAGGGGAATTCACCCCTCCACTTT. This sequence encodes CASSYSQGNSPLHF.

The V call is TRBV28, the J call TRBJ2-7; D may be TRBD2 (5 bases). From germline, CDR1 is MDHEN and CDR2 SYDVKM. This CDR3 contains 14 residues. The V end lost 2 bases, the J end lost 4 bases, and 12 bases lay between the germline ends. The DNA of the CDR3 is TGTGCCAGCAGTTTACGCCTAAGACTATACGAGCAGTACTTC. Protein product: CASSLRLRLYEQYF.

The table lists this clone with a few counts. This chain links TRBV25-1 with TRBJ2-5; TRBD2 matches at 8 bases. The CDR3 is made up of 13 amino acids. Trimming at V came to 4 bases and at J to 4 bases, leaving 2 bases not matched to a gene. Germline V gene sequence: CDR1 MGHDK, CDR2 SYGVNS. The DNA for the CDR3 is TGTGCCAGCAGTGGCCTAGCGGGAGAGACCCAGTACTTC. This encodes CASSGLAGETQYF.

J is TRBJ2-6 and V is TRBV19, with 7 nucleotides matching TRBD1. Germline V CDR1 and CDR2: LNHDA, SQIVND (reference sequence). J lost 1 base, V lost 6 bases, and 12 bases had no gene match. This CDR3 has 18 residues. In DNA, the CDR3 is TGTGCCAGTAGCCAAGCACAGGGGCTCGGGTCTGGGGCCAACGTCCTGACTTTC. Protein product: CASSQAQGLGSGANVLTF. The complete variable domain, with remaining parts taken from reference TRBV19 and TRBJ2-6, reads DGGITQSPKYLFRKEGQNVTLSCEQNLNHDAMYWYRQDPGQGLRLIYYSQIVNDFQKGDIAEGYSVSREKKESFPLTVTSAQKNPTAFYLCASSQAQGLGSGANVLTFGAGSRLTVL.

The V and J genes are TRBV7-3 and TRBJ2-1; 10 bases align to TRBD2. CDR1 and CDR2 (germline): SGHTA, FQGTGA. Unmatched junction bases numbered 7, after V lost 5 bases and J lost 6 bases. CDR3 length equals 15 residues. This CDR3 reads CASSPSGRLSNEQFF. CDR3 nucleotide sequence: TGTGCCAGCAGCCCTAGCGGGAGATTGAGCAATGAGCAGTTCTTC.

This clone has just one count. This sequence joins TRBV2 and TRBJ1-2, with 8 bases identical to TRBD1. Germline CDR1 SNHLY, CDR2 FYNNEI. This CDR3 has 14 amino acids. The trim removed 1 base at V and 6 bases at J, leaving 4 bases unmatched. Here the CDR3 reads CASSEGTGRDGYTF. The CDR3 coding sequence is TGTGCCAGCAGTGAAGGGACAGGGAGGGATGGCTACACCTTC.

The chain recombines TRBV4-2 with TRBJ2-3; 12 positions match TRBD2. The CDR3 runs 17 residues. Germline CDR1 and CDR2: LGHNA and YNFKEQ. V was pared by 2 bases and J by 6 bases, with 9 bases of the junction left unmatched. The CDR3 loop is CASSQPTSGGRRDTQYF. The CDR3 coding sequence is TGTGCCAGCAGCCAACCGACTAGCGGGGGCCGCCGGGATACGCAGTATTTT.

V and J are TRBV4-1 and TRBJ2-7; D is perhaps TRBD2 (7 bases). Trimming removed 0 bases at V and 5 bases at J, with 14 bases between. CDR1 and CDR2 from the germline V gene are MGHRA and YSYEKL. The CDR3 is made up of 15 amino acids. The CDR3: CASSQEGGGRDEQYF. In DNA form, the CDR3 reads TGCGCCAGCAGCCAAGAAGGGGGGGGTCGGGACGAGCAGTACTTC.

The V call is TRBV28, the J call TRBJ2-7, with TRBD1 as a possible D gene (5 bases). From germline, CDR1 is MDHEN and CDR2 SYDVKM. There are 16 residues in the CDR3. Trimming removed 0 bases at V and 6 bases at J, with 18 bases between. CDR3 sequence (DNA): TGTGCCAGCAGTTTATGGGACATAACTGGTCGGAGCGAGCAGTACTTC. Translating gives CASSLWDITGRSEQYF.

V and J are TRBV4-1 and TRBJ2-7; D may be TRBD2 (5 bases). This CDR3 contains 15 residues. Trimming removed 1 base from V and 2 bases from J, with 12 bases in between. CDR1 is MGHRA, CDR2 YSYEKL, per germline. The CDR3 reads CASSQVLRTPYEQYF. The CDR3 coding sequence is TGCGCCAGCAGCCAAGTACTTAGGACTCCCTACGAGCAGTACTTC.

The chain is built from TRBV27 and TRBJ2-6, with 12 bases lining up with TRBD2. The germline V gene encodes CDR1 MNHEY and CDR2 SMNVEV (reference sequence). This CDR3 region has 16 residues. Losses at the gene ends were 5 bases for V and 2 bases for J; bases not matched to a gene: 1. CDR3: CASSRTSGAGANVLTF. CDR3 DNA sequence: TGTGCCAGCAGTAGGACTAGCGGGGCTGGGGCCAACGTCCTGACTTTC. Looking up the rest from reference TRBV27 and TRBJ2-6 gives the full variable domain: EAQVTQNPRYLITVTGKKLTVTCSQNMNHEYMSWYRQDPGLGLRQIYYSMNVEVTDKGDVPEGYKVSRKEKRNFPLILESPSPNQTSLYFCASSRTSGAGANVLTFGAGSRLTVL.

The chain links TRBV6-5 to TRBJ1-4; tentatively, D is TRBD1 (6 bases). Germline V gives CDR1 MNHEY, CDR2 SVGAGI. This CDR3 is built from 14 residues. Trimming took 6 bases from V and 6 from J, leaving 14 bases between them. The CDR3 DNA follows: TGTGCCAGCAGCACATGGGGGCCGGATGAAAAACTGTTTTTT. Translation gives CASSTWGPDEKLFF.

V and J are TRBV9 and TRBJ1-4; D not resolved. Deletions cut 2 bases from V and 7 bases from J, with 12 bases between. Germline V gene data show CDR1 as SGDLS and CDR2 as YYNGEE. The CDR3 length is 14 residues. CDR3 residues: CASSVGVESEKLFF. The CDR3 bases are TGTGCCAGCAGCGTCGGTGTAGAAAGTGAAAAACTGTTTTTT.

This clone was picked up a small number of times. The CDR3 DNA sequence: TGTGCCAGCAGCTACCGGGGAAACACCATATATTTT. Its protein is CASSYRGNTIYF. This chain connects TRBV28 to TRBJ1-3; no firm D call. The V end lost 6 bases, the J end lost 4 bases, and 7 bases lay between the germline ends. This CDR3 contains 12 residues. Germline values: CDR1 MDHEN, CDR2 SYDVKM.

This chain connects TRBV19 to TRBJ1-5, with 7 bases aligning to TRBD1. J was trimmed by 6 bases and V by 1 base; bases with no gene match: 9. The CDR3 is 16 amino acids. CDR1 is LNHDA and CDR2 is SQIVND in the germline V gene (reference sequence). The CDR3 region has the DNA TGTGCCAGTAGTATAGTAGGGGGCAGTGGACTTCAGCCCCAGCATTTT. It translates to CASSIVGGSGLQPQHF.

This chain uses TRBV4-1 with TRBJ1-5; the D gene is possibly TRBD1 (5 bases). The V end was cut by 1 base, the J end by 6 bases, with 10 bases between. Germline-derived CDR1 and CDR2 are MGHRA and YSYEKL. This CDR3 spans 14 amino acids. CDR3 region: CASSQVGGSQPQHF. DNA for the CDR3: TGCGCCAGCAGCCAAGTGGGGGGGAGTCAGCCCCAGCATTTT.

This rearrangement joins TRBV6-1 to TRBJ2-4, with D possibly matching TRBD1 (6 bases). Germline V gives CDR1 MNHNS, CDR2 SASEGT. The V and J ends lost 5 bases and 13 bases respectively, with 12 bases between them. The CDR3 spans 11 residues. For the CDR3, the DNA is TGTGCCAGCAGTTCTACAGGGTCCCAGTACTTC. Encoded protein: CASSSTGSQYF.

The genes are TRBV4-2 and TRBJ1-1, with 9 bases identical to TRBD1. Losses at the gene ends were 4 bases for V and 3 bases for J; bases not matched to a gene: 0. The CDR3 length is 13 residues. Germline assignment: CDR1 LGHNA and CDR2 YNFKEQ. The CDR3 sequence: CASSRTGDTEAFF. As DNA, the CDR3 is TGTGCCAGCAGCCGGACAGGGGACACTGAAGCTTTCTTT.

The V call is TRBV7-9, the J call TRBJ2-7; 8 nucleotides align to TRBD1. This CDR3 is 16 amino acids long. Germline V gives CDR1 SEHNR, CDR2 FQNEAQ (reference sequence). The V and J ends lost 5 bases and 2 bases, in that order; junction bases with no gene match: 11. The CDR3 bases are TGTGCCAGCAGCCGAAGCCTTGTACAGGGGGCCTACGAGCAGTACTTC. Translated: CASSRSLVQGAYEQYF.

The rearrangement links TRBV9 to TRBJ2-7; D is possibly TRBD2 (7 bases). Trimming removed 3 bases from V and 5 bases from J, with 18 bases in between. This CDR3 is 15 amino acids long. The V gene's germline CDR1 is SGDLS and CDR2 YYNGEE. This CDR3 is CASSGTWGGRNEQYF. CDR3 DNA sequence: TGTGCCAGCAGCGGAACATGGGGGGGCCGGAACGAGCAGTACTTC.

Notes on this clone: The sample contains more than one DNA sequence encoding this CDR3. This rearrangement joins TRBV6-6 to TRBJ2-2, with 9 bases fitting TRBD1. Germline values: CDR1 MNHNY, CDR2 SVGAGI (reference sequence). Trimming removed 5 bases from V and 5 bases from J; junction bases left unmatched: 6. The CDR3 length is 15 residues. CDR3 region: CASSPGQGRTGELFF. CDR3 nucleotide sequence: TGTGCCAGCAGTCCTGGACAGGGGCGGACCGGGGAGCTGTTTTTT.

In this sample, this clone turned up once. V usage is TRBV19 and J usage is TRBJ2-3; TRBD2 is a possible D gene (5 bases). V was clipped by 3 bases and J by 6 bases, with 10 bases between them. The length of the CDR3 is 13 residues. Germline CDR1 reads LNHDA; CDR2 reads SQIVND (reference sequence). CDR3 DNA: TGTGCCAGTAGTATTAGCGCCGCGGATACGCAGTATTTT. Protein sequence: CASSISAADTQYF.

The chain joins TRBV5-1 to TRBJ2-1, with 11 bases identical to TRBD1. V shed 1 base, J shed 7 bases, and the junction held 4 bases outside the gene matches. Germline-derived CDR1 and CDR2 are SGHRS and YFSETQ. This CDR3 region has 15 residues. The CDR3, as DNA: TGCGCCAGCAGCTTGCAGGGACAGGGGGTTAATGAGCAGTTCTTC. It yields the protein CASSLQGQGVNEQFF.

The V and J genes are TRBV7-2 and TRBJ2-1; no clear D. In germline, CDR1 is SGHTA, CDR2 FQGNSA. Deletions cut 5 bases from V and 5 bases from J, with 4 bases between. The CDR3 totals 11 residues. In nucleotides, the CDR3 is TGTGCCAGCAGCCTCCACAATGAGCAGTTCTTC. It translates to CASSLHNEQFF.

The chain recombines TRBV10-2 with TRBJ1-3, with no clear D. The CDR3 has 12 amino acids. The V gene lost 8 bases and the J gene lost 8 bases, with 13 bases spanning the gap. Per the germline V gene, CDR1 is WSHSY and CDR2 is SAAADI. The CDR3 loop is CASASLVDTIYF. The DNA for the CDR3 is TGCGCCAGCGCCTCACTAGTTGACACCATATATTTT.